This TCR beta chain was captured in a study of blood T cells in healthy people across ages. The study, taken as a whole, reports: Roughly linear declines in TCR beta diversity per million T cells occurred with age.

V dropped 4 bases and J dropped 8; count of bases not matched to a gene: 5. The CDR3 has 13 residues. The germline V gene encodes CDR1 SGHRS and CDR2 YFSETQ. A single count supports this clonotype. Its antigen is not known. Primers used in a second PCR of about 6 to 12 cycles were a sample-barcoded 5' primer and a J-beta primer mix. The authors tagged each cDNA molecule using a template-switch adaptor with 12 random nucleotides. TCRdb recomputed calls from the 5' RACE reads with MiXCR, one row per CDR3 protein. The sample carries around 690,000 distinct CDR3 sequences, roughly 53% recorded once. Sequenced: blood. This sequence originates from a man in his 60s in good health. The V call is TRBV5-1, the J call TRBJ1-2; 10 bases agree with TRBD1. The CDR3 bases are TGCGCCAGCAGCGTAGGACAGGGGGAAGGCTACACCTTC. Translating it yields CASSVGQGEGYTF. Filled out from reference TRBV5-1 and TRBJ1-2, the complete variable domain reads KAGVTQTPRYLIKTRGQQVTLSCSPISGHRSVSWYQQTPGQGLQFLFEYFSETQRNKGNFPGRFSGRQFSNSRSEMNVSTLELGDSALYLCASSVGQGEGYTFGSGTRLTVV.